This T cell receptor (beta chain) was recovered during a study of PD-L1 blockade in urothelial cancer. Across the study: Blood drawn 3 weeks (second dose) and 6 weeks after treatment start was analyzed.

Time point described: pretreatment peripheral blood. This clone showed up just once. Looked up from germline, CDR1 is LGHNA and CDR2 is YSLEER. V lost 4 bases to trimming and J lost 2 bases, with 18 bases between them. The CDR3 consists of 18 residues. The assay was immunoSEQ multiplex PCR, and TCRdb's table has in-frame clones only and misses some. The sample has more than 55,000 clones; about 81% are singletons. This receptor was taken from a man aged 70 or older with urothelial cancer. The sample here was PBMCs, taken around atezolizumab (anti-PD-L1) treatment. The J gene is TRBJ2-6, the V gene TRBV4-3; D perhaps matches TRBD2 (6 bases). The DNA for the CDR3 is TGCGCCAGCAGCCCCCTCGGGACTCAGGAAACTGGGGCCAACGTCCTGACTTTC. Encoded protein: CASSPLGTQETGANVLTF.